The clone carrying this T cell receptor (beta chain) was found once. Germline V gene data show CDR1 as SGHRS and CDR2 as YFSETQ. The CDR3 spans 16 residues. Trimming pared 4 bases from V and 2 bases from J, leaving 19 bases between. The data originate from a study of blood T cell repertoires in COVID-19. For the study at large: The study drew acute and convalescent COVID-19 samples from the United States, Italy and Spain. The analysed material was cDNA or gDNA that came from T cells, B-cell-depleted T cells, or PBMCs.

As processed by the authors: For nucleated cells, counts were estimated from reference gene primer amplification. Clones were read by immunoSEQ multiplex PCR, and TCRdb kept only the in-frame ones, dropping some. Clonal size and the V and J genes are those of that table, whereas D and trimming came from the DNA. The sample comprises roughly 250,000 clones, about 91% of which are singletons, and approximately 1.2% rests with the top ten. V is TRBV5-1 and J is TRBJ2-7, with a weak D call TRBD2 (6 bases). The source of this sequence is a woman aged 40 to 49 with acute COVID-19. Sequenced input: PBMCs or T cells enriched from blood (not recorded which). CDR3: CASSPGHPGEPYEQYF. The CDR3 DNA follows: TGCGCCAGCAGCCCGGGCCACCCGGGGGAGCCCTACGAGCAGTACTTC.